These 21 T cell receptor beta chains share one sample of origin, sequenced in a study of cytomegalovirus exposure and HLA in healthy donors. In the PCR, 60 Vbeta and 13 Jbeta primers were used. TCRdb keeps only in-frame clones here, not all; method: immunoSEQ multiplex PCR. The sample consists of 130,000 or so clones, approximately 80% of them appearing once. Sequencing was carried out using PBMCs. These receptors were obtained from a woman aged 40 to 49 in good health and CMV-seronegative.

This clone was detected only a few times. The V and J genes are TRBV29-1 and TRBJ2-7; no clear D gene. The length of the CDR3 is 11 residues. Germline V gene lookup returns CDR1 SQVTM and CDR2 ANQGSEA. V was pared by 4 bases and J by 6 bases, with 10 bases between. CDR3 sequence (DNA): TGCAGCGTTGCCCCGCACGGCGAGCAGTACTTC. Amino acid sequence: CSVAPHGEQYF.

The rearrangement links TRBV6-5 to TRBJ1-2; D call uncertain. CDR1 and CDR2 (germline): MNHEY, SVGAGI. Between the trimmed V and J ends, which lost 6 bases and 2 bases, there was a span of 13 bases. The CDR3 extends over 14 amino acids. The CDR3 is CASSFIGENYGYTF. The CDR3 nucleotides are TGTGCCAGCAGCTTTATTGGGGAGAACTATGGCTACACCTTC.

The rearrangement joins TRBV5-5 to TRBJ2-7; 8 nucleotides agree with TRBD1. This CDR3 comprises 16 residues. From germline, CDR1 is SGHKS and CDR2 YYEKEE (reference sequence). J gave up 6 bases and V 4 bases, and 15 bases lay outside the gene matches. CDR3: CASSLQYVRTGSEQYF. The CDR3, as DNA: TGTGCCAGCAGCCTGCAGTACGTACGGACAGGGAGCGAGCAGTACTTC.

The CDR3 is CASSEPGTNEKLFF. DNA for the CDR3: TGTGCCAGCAGTGAACCGGGAACTAATGAAAAACTGTTTTTT. This sequence joins TRBV6-1 and TRBJ1-4; D is ambiguous. The CDR3 spans 14 residues. V shed 2 bases and J shed 1 base, with 5 bases lying between them. In germline, CDR1 is MNHNS, CDR2 SASEGT.

This chain connects TRBV14 to TRBJ1-1; 7 bases match TRBD1. The CDR3 has 17 amino acids. V dropped 1 base and J dropped 1; count of bases not matched to a gene: 9. Germline-derived CDR1 and CDR2 are SGHDN and FVKESK. This CDR3 is CASSQVEAGGPNTEAFF. The CDR3 region has the DNA TGTGCCAGCAGCCAAGTGGAAGCAGGGGGGCCGAACACTGAAGCTTTCTTT.

The chain joins TRBV2 to TRBJ1-5; D possibly corresponds to TRBD1 (6 bases). The CDR3 extends over 15 amino acids. Germline values: CDR1 SNHLY, CDR2 FYNNEI. Deletions cut 3 bases from V and 1 base from J, with 10 bases between. The CDR3 sequence: CASSEDSGSNQPQHF. The DNA for the CDR3 is TGTGCCAGCAGTGAGGACAGTGGAAGCAATCAGCCCCAGCATTTT.

This clone appeared once. The chain couples TRBV7-8 to TRBJ1-2; D unclear. Germline loops: CDR1 SGHVS, CDR2 FQNEAQ. The CDR3 has 15 residues. Trimming took 5 bases from V and 0 from J, leaving 13 bases between them. Here the CDR3 reads CASSRESGTNYGYTF. The DNA of the CDR3 is TGTGCCAGCAGCCGCGAATCCGGGACTAACTATGGCTACACCTTC.

For the CDR3, the DNA is TGTGCCAGCAGTGACCCCGGGACTACCTACAATGAGCAGTTCTTC. Amino acid sequence: CASSDPGTTYNEQFF. This sequence joins TRBV2 and TRBJ2-1; 7 bases fit TRBD2. Germline V lookup: CDR1 SNHLY, CDR2 FYNNEI. The CDR3 is 15 amino acids. With V trimmed by 3 bases and J by 2 bases, 4 bases remained unmatched.

This rearrangement joins TRBV27 to TRBJ2-2; 8 bases line up with TRBD1. V gave up 9 bases and J gave up 3 bases; unmatched junction bases: 9. CDR1 MNHEY and CDR2 SMNVEV come from the germline V gene (reference sequence). This CDR3 contains 15 residues. The CDR3 DNA reads as TGTGCCAGTATGACAGGGGCGGTATACACCGGGGAGCTGTTTTTT. It codes for CASMTGAVYTGELFF.

The chain joins TRBV6-5 to TRBJ2-1; D is unclear. Trimming pared 0 bases from V and 3 bases from J, leaving 12 bases between. The CDR3 has 16 residues. Germline V CDR1 and CDR2: MNHEY, SVGAGI. DNA of the CDR3: TGTGCCAGCAGTTACTCGGTCGGCCAGGTCTACAATGAGCAGTTCTTC. Translating it yields CASSYSVGQVYNEQFF.

The chain carries TRBV15 and TRBJ1-1, with 7 bases that match TRBD1. The V and J ends lost 3 bases and 5 bases, in that order; junction bases with no gene match: 9. This CDR3 is 15 amino acids long. Germline V gene lookup returns CDR1 LNHNV and CDR2 YYDKDF (reference sequence). The CDR3 nucleotides are TGTGCCACCAGCAGCTACAGGGGTTTTAGGACTGAAGCTTTCTTT. The encoded protein is CATSSYRGFRTEAFF.

J is TRBJ2-3 and V is TRBV7-8, with D hard to call. Germline CDR1 and CDR2: SGHVS and FQNEAQ. The V gene lost 2 bases and the J gene lost 6 bases, with 15 bases spanning the gap. There are 15 residues in the CDR3. The CDR3 sequence is CASSLMIALMDTQYF. In DNA form, the CDR3 reads TGTGCCAGCAGCTTAATGATAGCTCTTATGGATACGCAGTATTTT.

The chain is built from TRBV7-2 and TRBJ1-5; 8 bases match TRBD1. The CDR3 length is 18 residues. J gave up 0 bases and V 5 bases, and 12 bases lay outside the gene matches. Germline-derived CDR1 and CDR2 are SGHTA and FQGNSA. The CDR3 is CASSPQGGGAGSNQPQHF. In nucleotides, the CDR3 is TGTGCCAGCAGCCCACAGGGGGGGGGCGCAGGTAGCAATCAGCCCCAGCATTTT.

CDR3 nucleotides: TGTGCCAGCATTAACAGGGCAACCTACGAGCAGTACTTC. The encoded protein is CASINRATYEQYF. The V call is TRBV28, the J call TRBJ2-7, with D possibly TRBD1 on 6 matching bases. The length of the CDR3 is 13 residues. Trimming removed 7 bases at V and 2 bases at J, with 12 bases between. The germline V gene has CDR1 MDHEN and CDR2 SYDVKM. Drawing the rest from reference TRBV28 and TRBJ2-7, the complete variable domain is DVKVTQSSRYLVKRTGEKVFLECVQDMDHENMFWYRQDPGLGLRLIYFSYDVKMKEKGDIPEGYSVSREKKERFSLILESASTNQTSMYLCASINRATYEQYFGPGTRLTVT.

This chain links TRBV6-6 with TRBJ2-1; 11 bases line up with TRBD2. V lost 6 bases and J lost 3; bases outside the gene matches: 4. This CDR3 region has 15 residues. The V gene's germline CDR1 is MNHNY and CDR2 SVGAGI (reference sequence). The DNA for the CDR3 is TGTGCCAGCAGCCAAACTAGCGGGAGCTACAATGAGCAGTTCTTC. Translating gives CASSQTSGSYNEQFF.

The chain couples TRBV4-3 to TRBJ2-1; TRBD2 might be the D (6 bases). The V gene's germline CDR1 is LGHNA and CDR2 YSLEER. The CDR3 covers 15 residues. V gave up 0 bases and J gave up 3 bases, with 9 bases separating them. The CDR3 DNA sequence: TGCGCCAGCAGCCAAGACCCGACTAGCTACAATGAGCAGTTCTTC. Encoded protein: CASSQDPTSYNEQFF.

There are a few counts of this clone. The chain employs TRBV21-1 and TRBJ1-1; TRBD1 is the table's D call and was not checked against the DNA. TRBV21-1 is a recognized pseudogene. The CDR3 is made up of 14 amino acids. The CDR3 sequence is CASSMASRPTEAFF. The CDR3 region has the DNA TGTGCCAGCAGCATGGCCTCCAGGCCCACTGAAGCTTTCTTT.

This clone was seen just once. This rearrangement joins TRBV11-2 to TRBJ2-1; tentatively, D is TRBD2 (6 bases). The germline V and J ends were trimmed by 5 bases and 2 bases, with 19 bases remaining between them. Germline lookup yields CDR1 SGHAT and CDR2 FQNNGV. The CDR3 has 17 residues. This CDR3 is CASSPPPGRDAYNEQFF. CDR3 nucleotide sequence: TGTGCCAGCAGCCCACCACCTGGGCGGGACGCCTACAATGAGCAGTTCTTC.

The rearrangement uses TRBV6-1 and TRBJ2-5; no reliable D call. Germline CDR1 reads MNHNS; CDR2 reads SASEGT. This CDR3 has 17 residues. V was clipped by 4 bases and J by 4 bases, with 22 bases between them. CDR3 loop: CASSGPFGQPQIETQYF. The CDR3 DNA sequence: TGTGCCAGCAGTGGCCCTTTTGGGCAGCCACAAATAGAGACCCAGTACTTC.

V is TRBV6-5 and J is TRBJ1-1; D gene unclear. Germline V gene lookup returns CDR1 MNHEY and CDR2 SVGAGI. The V end lost 2 bases, the J end lost 5 bases, and 12 bases lay between the germline ends. The CDR3 runs to 14 residues. The CDR3 coding sequence is TGTGCCAGCAGTTACGCAGAAGGAGGGACTGAAGCTTTCTTT. This encodes CASSYAEGGTEAFF.

The chain combines TRBV7-3 with TRBJ2-2; 9 positions match TRBD2. The CDR3 totals 15 residues. Germline CDR1 and CDR2: SGHTA and FQGTGA. V gave up 5 bases and J gave up 2 bases; unmatched junction bases: 3. The chain's CDR3 is CASSLGTSNTGELFF. CDR3 sequence (DNA): TGTGCCAGCAGCCTAGGGACTAGCAACACCGGGGAGCTGTTTTTT.